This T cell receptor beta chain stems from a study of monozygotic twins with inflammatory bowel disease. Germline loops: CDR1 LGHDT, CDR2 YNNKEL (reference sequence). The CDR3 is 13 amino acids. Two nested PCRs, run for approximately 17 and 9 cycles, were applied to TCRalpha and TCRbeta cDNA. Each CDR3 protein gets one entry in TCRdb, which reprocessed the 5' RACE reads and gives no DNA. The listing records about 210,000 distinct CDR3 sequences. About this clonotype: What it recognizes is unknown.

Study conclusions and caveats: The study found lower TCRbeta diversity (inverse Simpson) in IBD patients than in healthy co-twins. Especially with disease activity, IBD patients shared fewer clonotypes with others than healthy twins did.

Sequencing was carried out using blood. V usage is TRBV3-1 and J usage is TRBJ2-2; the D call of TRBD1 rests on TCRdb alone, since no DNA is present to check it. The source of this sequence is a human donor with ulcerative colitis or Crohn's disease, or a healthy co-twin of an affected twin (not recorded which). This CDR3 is CASSRQGSGELFF. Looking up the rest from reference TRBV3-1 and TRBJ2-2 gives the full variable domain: DTAVSQTPKYLVTQMGNDKSIKCEQNLGHDTMYWYKQDSKKFLKIMFSYNNKELIINETVPNRFSPKSPDKAHLNLHINSLELGDSAVYFCASSRQGSGELFFGEGSRLTVL.